These 18 T cell receptor beta chains were sequenced from one sample in a study of molecular identifiers for immune sequencing clone quantification. TCRdb passed the PCR reads through MiXCR, listing each CDR3 protein once. The sample shows about 640,000 distinct CDR3 sequences, 15% to 20% of them seen only once. The sequenced material came from naive CD8+ T cells from blood, with Jurkat cell RNA spiked in. Subset denoted: FACS-sorted CD8+CD4-CCR7+CD45RA+ naive T cells. These receptors all stem from a human donor in good health. Some libraries in this study had Jurkat cell RNA spiked in.

The table lists this clonotype with many counts. V is TRBV20-1 and J is TRBJ2-3, with TRBD1 matching 8 bases. CDR1 and CDR2 (germline): DFQATT, SNEGSKA (reference sequence). The CDR3 covers 13 residues. Losses at the gene ends were 6 bases for V and 0 bases for J; bases not matched to a gene: 2. In nucleotides, the CDR3 is TGCAGTGCCCGGGACAGGAGCACAGATACGCAGTATTTT. It is translated as CSARDRSTDTQYF.

V and J are TRBV13 and TRBJ2-7; TRBD1 is a possible D gene (5 bases). Trimming pared 3 bases from V and 2 bases from J, leaving 11 bases between. The germline gives CDR1 PRHDT, CDR2 FYEKMQ (reference sequence). The CDR3 is made up of 14 amino acids. CDR3 in amino acids: CASSFTGTPYEQYF. CDR3 DNA sequence: TGTGCCAGCAGCTTCACAGGTACACCCTACGAGCAGTACTTC.

V is TRBV5-7 and J is TRBJ2-7, with D maybe TRBD1 (5 bases). TRBV5-7 is marked as an open reading frame, function uncertain. The germline V and J ends were trimmed by 4 bases and 2 bases, with 13 bases remaining between them. The CDR3 extends over 14 amino acids. The CDR3 sequence: CASSVRESPYEQYF. CDR3 in DNA: TGTGCCAGCAGCGTCAGGGAAAGCCCCTACGAGCAGTACTTC.

The gene calls are TRBV7-9 and TRBJ2-1, with D possibly being TRBD1 (5 bases). V was trimmed by 3 bases and J by 7 bases, leaving 16 bases between them. This CDR3 region has 15 residues. Germline V CDR1 and CDR2: SEHNR, FQNEAQ (reference sequence). The CDR3 protein is CASSFRDQGRNEQFF. CDR3 sequence (DNA): TGTGCCAGCAGCTTCCGCGACCAGGGAAGGAATGAGCAGTTCTTC.

Regarding this clonotype: A clone one base away is much larger, so this may be a read error. The J gene is TRBJ1-4, the V gene TRBV9; the D gene is possibly TRBD1 (5 bases). V was shortened by 1 base and J by 11 bases, with 18 bases between the two germline ends. The germline V gene encodes CDR1 SGDLS and CDR2 YYNGEE. CDR3 size: 15 residues. The CDR3 spells CASSVSGQGGDKLFF. The CDR3 bases are TGTGCCAGCAGCGTATCCGGGCAGGGTGGCGACAAACTGTTTTTT.

As to this clonotype: This may come from a read error, since a much larger clone is one base off. CDR3 loop: CASRDPGQPQHTKAFF. CDR3 in DNA: TGTGCCAGCAGAGACCCGGGACAGCCCCAGCACACTAAAGCTTTCTTT. This chain uses TRBV2 with TRBJ1-1, with 7 bases identical to TRBD1. Germline CDR1 reads SNHLY; CDR2 reads FYNNEI. CDR3 size: 16 residues.

This clonotype has just a few counts. V is TRBV27 and J is TRBJ2-7; D may be TRBD1 (5 bases). Germline CDR1 reads MNHEY; CDR2 reads SMNVEV (reference sequence). The V end was cut by 5 bases, the J end by 5 bases, with 10 bases between. The CDR3 contains 12 residues. The CDR3 nucleotides are TGTGCCAGCAGTCCCCCACAGGACGAGCAGTACTTC. This translates into CASSPPQDEQYF.

In regard to this clonotype: A much larger clone differs by one base, so this may be a read error. The rearrangement uses TRBV30 and TRBJ1-2; no firm D call. The CDR3 sequence is 13 residues long. Germline CDR1 is GTSNPN and CDR2 is SVGIG (reference sequence). V was cut by 4 bases and J by 5 bases, with 14 bases left in between. CDR3 region: CAWTDTERYGYTF. CDR3 bases: TGTGCCTGGACTGATACAGAACGTTATGGCTACACCTTC.

This clonotype has a count of ten or more. The chain combines TRBV29-1 with TRBJ1-1, with 8 positions matching TRBD1. From germline, CDR1 is SQVTM and CDR2 ANQGSEA. The length of the CDR3 is 12 residues. J lost 12 bases, V lost 0 bases, and 6 bases had no gene match. The DNA of the CDR3 is TGCAGCGTTGAAGATCTTACAGGGGGGTCTTTCTTT. This translates into CSVEDLTGGSFF.

There are a few counts of this clonotype. The chain employs TRBV7-9 and TRBJ2-1; D perhaps matches TRBD2 (6 bases). Trimming cost V 4 bases and J 9 bases, with 22 bases left between them. The V gene's germline CDR1 is SEHNR and CDR2 FQNEAQ (reference sequence). The CDR3 sequence is 16 residues long. The CDR3 reads CASSSAEDREEGEQFF. The CDR3 bases are TGTGCCAGCAGCTCCGCTGAGGATCGCGAGGAGGGTGAGCAGTTCTTC.

This clonotype was seen only a few times. At one end the junction does not follow the germline gene, possibly because of a read error. This chain links TRBV11-2 with TRBJ2-3, with TRBD1 as a possible D gene (6 bases). The CDR3 is 15 amino acids. Germline lookup yields CDR1 SGHAT and CDR2 FQNNGV. The CDR3 protein is CASSFRGRDTDTRYF. The CDR3 bases are TGTGCCAGCAGCTTCCGGGGCAGGGACACAGATACGCGGTATTTT.

This clonotype occurred many times. The rearrangement uses TRBV7-8 and TRBJ1-1, with unresolved D. This CDR3 is built from 15 residues. V lost 1 base and J lost 0, with 9 bases in between. Germline lookup yields CDR1 SGHVS and CDR2 FQNEAQ. CDR3 nucleotide sequence: TGTGCCAGCAGCTTAGGGAATAACATGAACACTGAAGCTTTCTTT. Translating it yields CASSLGNNMNTEAFF.

Notes on this clonotype: The junction does not match germline at one end; this may be a read error. This chain joins TRBV27 and TRBJ2-7; D is tentatively TRBD1 or TRBD2 (5 bases each). The germline V gene has CDR1 MNHEY and CDR2 SMNVEV (reference sequence). The CDR3 is 13 residues long. The CDR3 region is CAGSSPGRDEQYF. The CDR3 DNA follows: TGTGCCGGCAGTTCCCCGGGGCGGGACGAGCAGTACTTC.

At least ten counts were recorded for this clonotype. The chain employs TRBV19 and TRBJ2-7, with D perhaps TRBD1 (6 bases). CDR1 and CDR2 from the germline V gene are LNHDA and SQIVND (reference sequence). CDR3 size: 15 residues. With 1 base removed from V and 3 bases from J, the gap between germline ends came to 13 bases. Here the CDR3 DNA reads TGTGCCAGTAGTATAGGGCAGGGGTACCACTACGAGCAGTACTTC. As protein: CASSIGQGYHYEQYF.

Worth noting for this clonotype: It may be a read error: a sequence one base away is much more abundant. This chain uses TRBV28 with TRBJ2-7; TRBD2 matches at 7 bases. Trimming removed 4 bases from V and 0 bases from J; junction bases left unmatched: 6. This CDR3 has 15 amino acids. Looked up from germline, CDR1 is MDHEN and CDR2 is SYDVKM. The CDR3 sequence is CASSSRPSGSYEQYF. The CDR3 DNA reads TGTGCCAGCAGTTCGCGGCCTAGCGGCTCCTACGAGCAGTACTTC. Based on the CDR3 plus reference TRBV28 and TRBJ2-7, the full variable domain is DVKVTQSSRYLVKRTGEKVFLECVQDMDHENMFWYRQDPGLGLRLIYFSYDVKMKEKGDIPEGYSVSREKKERFSLILESASTNQTSMYLCASSSRPSGSYEQYFGPGTRLTVT.

The chain is built from TRBV7-9 and TRBJ1-4; D perhaps matches TRBD1 (5 bases). The CDR3 has 16 residues. The germline V and J ends were trimmed by 5 bases and 5 bases, with 18 bases remaining between them. In germline, CDR1 is SEHNR, CDR2 FQNEAQ (reference sequence). The DNA of the CDR3 is TGTGCCAGCAGCCTAGGGACCGCCCATGTCAATGAAAAACTGTTTTTT. The encoded protein is CASSLGTAHVNEKLFF. The whole variable domain, remainder taken from reference TRBV7-9 and TRBJ1-4, is DTGVSQNPRHKITKRGQNVTFRCDPISEHNRLYWYRQTLGQGPEFLTYFQNEAQLEKSRLLSDRFSAERPKGSFSTLEIQRTEQGDSAMYLCASSLGTAHVNEKLFFGSGTQLSVL.

This clonotype came up a few times. J is TRBJ2-2 and V is TRBV5-6, with D maybe TRBD2 (5 bases). CDR1 is SGHDT and CDR2 is YYEEEE in the germline V gene. The CDR3 is 14 residues long. Trimming removed 4 bases at V and 2 bases at J, with 9 bases between. CDR3 nucleotide sequence: TGTGCCAGCAGCCCCCCTAGCAACACCGGGGAGCTGTTTTTT. Translated, it gives CASSPPSNTGELFF.

This clonotype came up a few times. The chain joins TRBV6-6 to TRBJ2-1; 7 positions agree with TRBD2. V gave up 10 bases and J gave up 2 bases; unmatched junction bases: 8. The CDR3 has 14 residues. Germline loops: CDR1 MNHNY, CDR2 SVGAGI (reference sequence). The CDR3 nucleotides read TGTGCCACTGGGGGGAGGGTGACCTACAATGAGCAGTTCTTC. Translation: CATGGRVTYNEQFF.